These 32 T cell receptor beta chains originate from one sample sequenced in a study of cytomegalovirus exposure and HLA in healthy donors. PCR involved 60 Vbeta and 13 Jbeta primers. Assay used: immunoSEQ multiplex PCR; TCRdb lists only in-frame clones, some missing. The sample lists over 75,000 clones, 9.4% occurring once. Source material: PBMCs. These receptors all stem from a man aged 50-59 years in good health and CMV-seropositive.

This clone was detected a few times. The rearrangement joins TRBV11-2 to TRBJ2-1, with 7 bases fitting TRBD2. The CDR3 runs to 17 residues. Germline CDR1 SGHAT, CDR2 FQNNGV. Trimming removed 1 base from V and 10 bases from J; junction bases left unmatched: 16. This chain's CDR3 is CASSLGMSGEGFGEQFF. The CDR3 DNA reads TGTGCCAGCAGCTTAGGGATGTCGGGGGAGGGATTTGGGGAGCAGTTCTTC.

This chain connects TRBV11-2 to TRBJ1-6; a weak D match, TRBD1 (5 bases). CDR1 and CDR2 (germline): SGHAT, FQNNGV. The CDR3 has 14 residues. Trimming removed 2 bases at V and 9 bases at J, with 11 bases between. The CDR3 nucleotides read TGTGCCAGCAGCTTACGACAGAATGTTTCACCCCTCCACTTT. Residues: CASSLRQNVSPLHF.

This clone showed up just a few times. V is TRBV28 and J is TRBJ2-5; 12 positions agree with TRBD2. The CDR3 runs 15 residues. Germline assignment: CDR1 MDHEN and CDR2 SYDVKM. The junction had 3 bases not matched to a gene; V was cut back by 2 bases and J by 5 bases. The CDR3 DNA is TGTGCCAGCAGTTTAGGGACTAGCGGGCGGGAGACCCAGTACTTC. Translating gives CASSLGTSGRETQYF.

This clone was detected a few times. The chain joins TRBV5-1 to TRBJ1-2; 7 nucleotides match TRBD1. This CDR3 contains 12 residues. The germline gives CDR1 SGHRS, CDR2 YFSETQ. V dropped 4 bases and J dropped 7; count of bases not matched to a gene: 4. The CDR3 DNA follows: TGCGCCAGCAGCGTGACAGGGCCTGGCTACACCTTC. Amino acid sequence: CASSVTGPGYTF. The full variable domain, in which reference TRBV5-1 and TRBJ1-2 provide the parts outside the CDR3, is KAGVTQTPRYLIKTRGQQVTLSCSPISGHRSVSWYQQTPGQGLQFLFEYFSETQRNKGNFPGRFSGRQFSNSRSEMNVSTLELGDSALYLCASSVTGPGYTFGSGTRLTVV.

The CDR3 region is CASSFHGPRTEAFF. CDR3 in DNA: TGTGCCAGCAGTTTTCATGGTCCCAGGACTGAAGCTTTCTTT. V usage is TRBV28 and J usage is TRBJ1-1; D unclear. Trimming removed 3 bases at V and 5 bases at J, with 13 bases between. CDR3 size: 14 residues. Germline-derived CDR1 and CDR2 are MDHEN and SYDVKM.

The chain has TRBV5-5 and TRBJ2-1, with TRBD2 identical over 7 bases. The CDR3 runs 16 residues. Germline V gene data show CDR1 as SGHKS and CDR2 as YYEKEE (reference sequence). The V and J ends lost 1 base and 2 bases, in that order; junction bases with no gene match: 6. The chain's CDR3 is CASSLSVGGAYNEQFF. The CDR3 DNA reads TGTGCCAGCAGCTTGTCAGTGGGAGGGGCCTACAATGAGCAGTTCTTC.

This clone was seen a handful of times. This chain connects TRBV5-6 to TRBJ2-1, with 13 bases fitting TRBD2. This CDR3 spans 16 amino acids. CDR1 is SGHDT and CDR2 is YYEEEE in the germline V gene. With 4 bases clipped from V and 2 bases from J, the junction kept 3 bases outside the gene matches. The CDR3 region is CASSRTSGRTYNEQFF. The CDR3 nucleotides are TGTGCCAGCAGCCGGACTAGCGGGAGAACCTACAATGAGCAGTTCTTC.

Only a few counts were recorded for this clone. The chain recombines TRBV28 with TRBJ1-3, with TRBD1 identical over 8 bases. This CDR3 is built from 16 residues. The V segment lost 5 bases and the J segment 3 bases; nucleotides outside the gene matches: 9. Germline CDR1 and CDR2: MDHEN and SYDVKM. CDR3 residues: CASSPPQGVLGNTIYF. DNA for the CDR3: TGTGCCAGCAGTCCGCCACAGGGGGTTCTTGGAAACACCATATATTTT.

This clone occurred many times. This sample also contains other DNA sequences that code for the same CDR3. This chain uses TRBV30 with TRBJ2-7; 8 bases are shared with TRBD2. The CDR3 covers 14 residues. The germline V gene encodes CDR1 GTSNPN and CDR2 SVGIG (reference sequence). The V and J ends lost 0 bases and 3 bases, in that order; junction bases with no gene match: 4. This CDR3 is CAWSVSGGGYEQYF. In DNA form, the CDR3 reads TGTGCCTGGAGTGTTTCGGGGGGGGGCTACGAGCAGTACTTC.

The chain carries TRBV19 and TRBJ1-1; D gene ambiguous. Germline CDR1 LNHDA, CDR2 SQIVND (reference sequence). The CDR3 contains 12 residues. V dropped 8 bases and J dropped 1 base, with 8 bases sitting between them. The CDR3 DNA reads TGTGCCAGTCGCAGGAAGAACACTGAAGCTTTCTTT. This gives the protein CASRRKNTEAFF. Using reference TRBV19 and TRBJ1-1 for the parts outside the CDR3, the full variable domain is DGGITQSPKYLFRKEGQNVTLSCEQNLNHDAMYWYRQDPGQGLRLIYYSQIVNDFQKGDIAEGYSVSREKKESFPLTVTSAQKNPTAFYLCASRRKNTEAFFGQGTRLTVV.

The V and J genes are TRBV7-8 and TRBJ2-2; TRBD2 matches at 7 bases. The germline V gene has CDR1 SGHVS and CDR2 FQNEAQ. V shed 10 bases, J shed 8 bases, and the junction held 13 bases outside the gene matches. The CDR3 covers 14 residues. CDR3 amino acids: CANRYSTSAGELFF. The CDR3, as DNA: TGTGCCAATCGTTACTCTACTAGCGCTGGGGAGCTGTTTTTT.

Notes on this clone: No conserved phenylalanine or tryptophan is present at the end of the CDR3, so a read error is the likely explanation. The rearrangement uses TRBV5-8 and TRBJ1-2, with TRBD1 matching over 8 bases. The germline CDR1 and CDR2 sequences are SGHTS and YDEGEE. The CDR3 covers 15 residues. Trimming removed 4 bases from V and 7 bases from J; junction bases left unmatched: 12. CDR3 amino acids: CASSLLGQGAFGYTV. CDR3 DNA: TGTGCCAGCAGCCTGTTAGGGCAGGGGGCGTTTGGCTACACCGTC.

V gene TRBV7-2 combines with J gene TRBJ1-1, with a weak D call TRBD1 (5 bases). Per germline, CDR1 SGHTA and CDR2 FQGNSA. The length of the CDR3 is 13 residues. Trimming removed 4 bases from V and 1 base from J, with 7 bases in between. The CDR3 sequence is CASSYGQNTEAFF. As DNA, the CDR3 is TGTGCCAGCAGCTACGGACAGAACACTGAAGCTTTCTTT.

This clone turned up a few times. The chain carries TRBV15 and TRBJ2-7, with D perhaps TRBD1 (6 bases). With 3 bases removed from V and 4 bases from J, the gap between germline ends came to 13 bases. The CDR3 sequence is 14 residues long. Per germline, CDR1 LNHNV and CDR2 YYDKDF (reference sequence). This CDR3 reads CATSRSGEGYEQYF. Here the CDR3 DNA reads TGTGCCACCAGCAGGTCAGGGGAAGGGTACGAGCAGTACTTC.

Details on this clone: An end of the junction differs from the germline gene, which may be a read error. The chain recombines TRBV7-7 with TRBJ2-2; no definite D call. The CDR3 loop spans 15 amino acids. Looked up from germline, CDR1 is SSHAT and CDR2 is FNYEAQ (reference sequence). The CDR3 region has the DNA TGTGCTAGCAGCTTACGAGGTGGGAACACCGGGGAGCTGTTTTTT. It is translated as CASSLRGGNTGELFF.

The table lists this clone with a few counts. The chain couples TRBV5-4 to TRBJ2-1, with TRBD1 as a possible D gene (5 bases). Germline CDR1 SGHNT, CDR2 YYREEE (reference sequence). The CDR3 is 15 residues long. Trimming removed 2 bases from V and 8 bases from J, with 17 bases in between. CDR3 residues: CASSLRLGGADEQFF. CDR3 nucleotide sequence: TGTGCCAGCAGCTTAAGACTCGGTGGGGCGGATGAGCAGTTCTTC.

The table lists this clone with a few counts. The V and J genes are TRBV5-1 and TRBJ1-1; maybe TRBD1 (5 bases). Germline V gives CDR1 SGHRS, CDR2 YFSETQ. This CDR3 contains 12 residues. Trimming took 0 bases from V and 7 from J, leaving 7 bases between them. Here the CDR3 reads CASSLGQNEAFF. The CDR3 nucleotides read TGCGCCAGCAGCTTGGGACAGAATGAAGCTTTCTTT.

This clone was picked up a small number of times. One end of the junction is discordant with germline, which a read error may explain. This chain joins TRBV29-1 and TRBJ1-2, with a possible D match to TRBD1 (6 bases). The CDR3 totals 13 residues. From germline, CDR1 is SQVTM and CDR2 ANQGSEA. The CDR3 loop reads CSVQEQGDYGYTF. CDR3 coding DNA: TGCAGCGTTCAAGAACAGGGCGACTATGGCTACACCTTC.

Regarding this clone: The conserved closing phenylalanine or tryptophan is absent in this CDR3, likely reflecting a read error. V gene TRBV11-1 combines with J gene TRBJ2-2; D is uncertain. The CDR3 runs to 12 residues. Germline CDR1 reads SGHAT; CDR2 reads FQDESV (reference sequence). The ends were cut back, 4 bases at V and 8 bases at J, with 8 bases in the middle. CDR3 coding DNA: TGTGCCAGCAGCTCATCGTGGGGGGAGCTGTTTGTT. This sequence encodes CASSSSWGELFV.

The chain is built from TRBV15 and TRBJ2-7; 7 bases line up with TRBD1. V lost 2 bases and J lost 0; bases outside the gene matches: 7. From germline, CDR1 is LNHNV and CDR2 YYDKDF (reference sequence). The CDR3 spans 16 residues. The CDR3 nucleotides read TGTGCCACCAGCAGATCCCCAGGGGGTCTCTCCTACGAGCAGTACTTC. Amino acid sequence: CATSRSPGGLSYEQYF.

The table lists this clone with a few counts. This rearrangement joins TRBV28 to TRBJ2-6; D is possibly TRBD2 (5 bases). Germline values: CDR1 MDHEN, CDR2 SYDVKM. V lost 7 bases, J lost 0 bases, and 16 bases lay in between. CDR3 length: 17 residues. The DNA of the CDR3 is TGTGCCAGCAACTCCCGGAAAGGGAGCTCTGGGGCCAACGTCCTGACTTTC. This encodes CASNSRKGSSGANVLTF.

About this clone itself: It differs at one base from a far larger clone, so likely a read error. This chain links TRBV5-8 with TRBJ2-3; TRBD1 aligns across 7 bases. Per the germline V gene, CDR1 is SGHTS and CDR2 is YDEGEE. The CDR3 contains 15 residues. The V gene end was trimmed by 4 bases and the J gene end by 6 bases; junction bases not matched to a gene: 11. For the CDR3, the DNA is TGTGCCAGCAGCCGTGCCGGGACAGCAACGGATACGCAGTATTTT. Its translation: CASSRAGTATDTQYF.

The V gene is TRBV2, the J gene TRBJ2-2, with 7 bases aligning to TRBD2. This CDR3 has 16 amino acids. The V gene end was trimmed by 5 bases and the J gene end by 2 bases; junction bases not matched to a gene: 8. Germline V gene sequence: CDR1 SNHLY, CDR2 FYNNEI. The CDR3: CASSTRGRANTGELFF. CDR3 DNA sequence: TGTGCCAGCAGTACTAGAGGGAGGGCCAACACCGGGGAGCTGTTTTTT.

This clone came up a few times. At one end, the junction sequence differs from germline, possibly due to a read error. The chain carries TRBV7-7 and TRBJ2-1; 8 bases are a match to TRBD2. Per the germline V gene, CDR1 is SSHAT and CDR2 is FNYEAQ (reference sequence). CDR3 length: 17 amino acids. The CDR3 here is CASSLRSPRGRSHEQFF. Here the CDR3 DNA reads TGTGCTAGCAGCTTACGCAGCCCTCGCGGGAGGTCACATGAGCAGTTCTTC. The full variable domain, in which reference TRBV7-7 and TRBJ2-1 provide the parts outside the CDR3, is GAGVSQSPRYKVTKRGQDVTLRCDPISSHATLYWYQQALGQGPEFLTYFNYEAQPDKSGLPSDRFSAERPEGSISTLTIQRTEQRDSAMYRCASSLRSPRGRSHEQFFGPGTRLTVL.

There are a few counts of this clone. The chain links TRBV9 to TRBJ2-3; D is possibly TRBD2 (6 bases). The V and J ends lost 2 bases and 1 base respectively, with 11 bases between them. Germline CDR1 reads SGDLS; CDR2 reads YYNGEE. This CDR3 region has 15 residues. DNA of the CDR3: TGTGCCAGCAGCGTTGAGGGAGGTGGCACAGATACGCAGTATTTT. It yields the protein CASSVEGGGTDTQYF.

DNA of the CDR3: TGTGCCAGCAGTGACACTTGGAGCACAGATACGCAGTATTTT. It is translated as CASSDTWSTDTQYF. The chain has TRBV6-1 and TRBJ2-3; no firm D call. The germline V gene encodes CDR1 MNHNS and CDR2 SASEGT. CDR3 length: 14 residues. V lost 3 bases to trimming and J lost 0 bases, with 7 bases between them.

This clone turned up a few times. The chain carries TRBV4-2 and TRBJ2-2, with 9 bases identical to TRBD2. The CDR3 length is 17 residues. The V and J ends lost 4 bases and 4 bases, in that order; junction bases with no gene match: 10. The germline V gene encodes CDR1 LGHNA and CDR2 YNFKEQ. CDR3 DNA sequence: TGTGCCAGCAGCCCGTCGGGCGGGAGGGCTAGCACCGGGGAGCTGTTTTTT. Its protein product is CASSPSGGRASTGELFF.

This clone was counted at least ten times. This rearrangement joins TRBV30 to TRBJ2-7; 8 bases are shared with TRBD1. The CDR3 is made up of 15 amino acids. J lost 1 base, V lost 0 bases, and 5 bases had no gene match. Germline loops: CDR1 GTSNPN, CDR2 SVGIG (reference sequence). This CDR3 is CAWSVGTGPSYEQYF. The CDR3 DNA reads TGTGCCTGGAGTGTGGGGACAGGTCCATCCTACGAGCAGTACTTC.

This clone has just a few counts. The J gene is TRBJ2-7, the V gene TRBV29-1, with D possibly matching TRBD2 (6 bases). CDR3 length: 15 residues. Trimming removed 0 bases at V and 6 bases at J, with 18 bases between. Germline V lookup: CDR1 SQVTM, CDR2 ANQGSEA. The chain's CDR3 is CSVEEGPETSGEQYF. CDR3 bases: TGCAGCGTTGAAGAGGGCCCCGAGACTAGTGGCGAGCAGTACTTC.

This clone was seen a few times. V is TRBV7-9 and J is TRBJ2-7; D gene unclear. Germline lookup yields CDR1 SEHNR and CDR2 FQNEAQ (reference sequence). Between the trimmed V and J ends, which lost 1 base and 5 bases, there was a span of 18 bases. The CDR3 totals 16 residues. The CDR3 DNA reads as TGTGCCAGCAGCTTAGGCTCCGGGTTAGTCGGCCACGAGCAGTACTTC. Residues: CASSLGSGLVGHEQYF. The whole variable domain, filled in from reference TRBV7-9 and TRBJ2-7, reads DTGVSQNPRHKITKRGQNVTFRCDPISEHNRLYWYRQTLGQGPEFLTYFQNEAQLEKSRLLSDRFSAERPKGSFSTLEIQRTEQGDSAMYLCASSLGSGLVGHEQYFGPGTRLTVT.

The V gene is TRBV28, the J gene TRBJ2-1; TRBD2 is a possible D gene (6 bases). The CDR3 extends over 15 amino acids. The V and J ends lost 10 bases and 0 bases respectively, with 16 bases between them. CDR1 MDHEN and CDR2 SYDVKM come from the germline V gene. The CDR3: CATGEKRVSYNEQFF. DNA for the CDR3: TGTGCCACCGGAGAAAAGCGGGTCTCCTACAATGAGCAGTTCTTC.

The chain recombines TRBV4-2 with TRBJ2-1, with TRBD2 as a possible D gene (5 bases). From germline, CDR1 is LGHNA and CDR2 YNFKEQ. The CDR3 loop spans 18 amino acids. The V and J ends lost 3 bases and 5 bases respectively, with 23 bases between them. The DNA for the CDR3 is TGTGCCAGCAGCCACCCTCTAGCTTCCTATGCTGGCAACAATGAGCAGTTCTTC. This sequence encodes CASSHPLASYAGNNEQFF.